This TCR beta chain came from a study of tumor T cells in aggressive B-cell lymphoma. The assay was immunoSEQ multiplex PCR, and TCRdb's table has in-frame clones only and misses some. The data contain 1,000 to 1,500 clones, about 83% of them singletons. CDR1 is SGHTA and CDR2 is FQGNSA in the germline V gene. V was trimmed by 7 bases and J by 10 bases, leaving 19 bases between them. The CDR3 runs 13 residues. Sequenced input: tumor tissue. This TCR derives from an adult with diffuse large B cell lymphoma. The V and J genes are TRBV7-2 and TRBJ1-2; D is unclear. CDR3 DNA sequence: TGTGCCAGCATCGGATGGGCCGGGGAGGACTACACCTTC. Protein product: CASIGWAGEDYTF.